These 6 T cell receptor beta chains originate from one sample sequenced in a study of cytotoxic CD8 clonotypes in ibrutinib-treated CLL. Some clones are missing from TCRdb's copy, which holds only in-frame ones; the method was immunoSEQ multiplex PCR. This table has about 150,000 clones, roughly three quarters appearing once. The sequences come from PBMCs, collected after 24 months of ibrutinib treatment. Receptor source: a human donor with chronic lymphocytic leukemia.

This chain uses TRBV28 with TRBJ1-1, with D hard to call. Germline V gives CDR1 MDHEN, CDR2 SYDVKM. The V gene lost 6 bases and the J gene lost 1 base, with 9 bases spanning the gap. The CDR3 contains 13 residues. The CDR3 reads CASRPTENTEAFF. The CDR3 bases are TGTGCCAGCAGACCCACAGAGAACACTGAAGCTTTCTTT.

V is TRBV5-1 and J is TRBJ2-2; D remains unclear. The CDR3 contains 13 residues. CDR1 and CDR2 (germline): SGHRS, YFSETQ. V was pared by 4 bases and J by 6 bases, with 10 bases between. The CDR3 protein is CASSRVGAGELFF. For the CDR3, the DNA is TGCGCCAGCAGCCGGGTTGGTGCCGGGGAGCTGTTTTTT. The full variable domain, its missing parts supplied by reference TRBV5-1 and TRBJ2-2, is KAGVTQTPRYLIKTRGQQVTLSCSPISGHRSVSWYQQTPGQGLQFLFEYFSETQRNKGNFPGRFSGRQFSNSRSEMNVSTLELGDSALYLCASSRVGAGELFFGEGSRLTVL.

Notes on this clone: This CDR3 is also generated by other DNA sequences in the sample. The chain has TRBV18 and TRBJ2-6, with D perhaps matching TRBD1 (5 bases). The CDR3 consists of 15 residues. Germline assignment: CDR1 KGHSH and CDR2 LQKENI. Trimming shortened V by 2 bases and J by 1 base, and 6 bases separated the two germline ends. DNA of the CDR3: TGTGCCAGCTCACCAAGGGGTTCTGGGGCCAACGTCCTGACTTTC. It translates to CASSPRGSGANVLTF. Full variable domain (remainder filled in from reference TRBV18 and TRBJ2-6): NAGVMQNPRHLVRRRGQEARLRCSPMKGHSHVYWYRQLPEEGLKFMVYLQKENIIDESGMPKERFSAEFPKEGPSILRIQQVVRGDSAAYFCASSPRGSGANVLTFGAGSRLTVL.

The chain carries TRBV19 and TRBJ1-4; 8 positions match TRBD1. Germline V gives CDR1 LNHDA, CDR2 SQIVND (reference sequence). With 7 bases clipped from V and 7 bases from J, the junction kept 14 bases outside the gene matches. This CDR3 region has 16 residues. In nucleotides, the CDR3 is TGTGCCAGTACCACTCCCAGGGGGCCGGGCGGTGAAAAACTGTTTTTT. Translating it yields CASTTPRGPGGEKLFF.

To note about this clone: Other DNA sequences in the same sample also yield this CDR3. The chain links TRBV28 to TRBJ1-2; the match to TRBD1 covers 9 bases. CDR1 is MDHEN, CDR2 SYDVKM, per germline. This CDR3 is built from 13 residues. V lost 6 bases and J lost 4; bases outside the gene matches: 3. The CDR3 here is CASSWGQGYGYTF. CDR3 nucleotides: TGTGCCAGCAGCTGGGGACAGGGCTATGGCTACACCTTC.

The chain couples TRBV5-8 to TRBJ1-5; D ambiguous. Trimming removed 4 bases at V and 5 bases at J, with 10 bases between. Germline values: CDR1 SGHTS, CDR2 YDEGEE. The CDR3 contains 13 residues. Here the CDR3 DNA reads TGTGCCAGCAGCACCCAAGTAGATCAGCCCCAGCATTTT. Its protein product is CASSTQVDQPQHF.